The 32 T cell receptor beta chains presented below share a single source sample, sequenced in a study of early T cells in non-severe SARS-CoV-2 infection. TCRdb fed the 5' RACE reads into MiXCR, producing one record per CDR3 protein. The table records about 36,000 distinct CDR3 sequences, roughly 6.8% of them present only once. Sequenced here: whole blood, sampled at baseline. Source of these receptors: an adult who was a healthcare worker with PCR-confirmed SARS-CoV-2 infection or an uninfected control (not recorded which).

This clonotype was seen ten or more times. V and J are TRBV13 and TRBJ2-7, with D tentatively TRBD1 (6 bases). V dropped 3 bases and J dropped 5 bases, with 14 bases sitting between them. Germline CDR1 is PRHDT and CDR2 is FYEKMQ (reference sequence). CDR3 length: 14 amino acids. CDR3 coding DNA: TGTGCCAGCAGCTTTAGTCAGGGGTTCAACGAGCAGTACTTC. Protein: CASSFSQGFNEQYF.

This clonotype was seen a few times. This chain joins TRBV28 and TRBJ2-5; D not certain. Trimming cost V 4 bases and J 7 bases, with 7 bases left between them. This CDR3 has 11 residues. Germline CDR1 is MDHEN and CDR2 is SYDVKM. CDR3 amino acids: CASSSRGTQYF. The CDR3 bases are TGTGCCAGCAGTTCGCGTGGGACCCAGTACTTC.

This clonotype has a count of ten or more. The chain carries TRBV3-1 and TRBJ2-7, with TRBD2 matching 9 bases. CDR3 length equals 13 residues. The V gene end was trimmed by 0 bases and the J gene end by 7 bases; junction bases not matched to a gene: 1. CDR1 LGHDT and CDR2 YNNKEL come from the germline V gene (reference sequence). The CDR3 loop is CASSQEGLAEQYF. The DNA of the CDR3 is TGTGCCAGCAGCCAAGAGGGACTAGCTGAGCAGTACTTC.

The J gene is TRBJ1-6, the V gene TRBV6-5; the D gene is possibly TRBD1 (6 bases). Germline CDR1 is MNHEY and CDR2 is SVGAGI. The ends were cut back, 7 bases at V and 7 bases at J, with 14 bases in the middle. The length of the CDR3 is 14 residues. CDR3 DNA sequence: TGTGCCAGCAACAACGGGAGGGGGAATTCACCCCTCCACTTT. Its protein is CASNNGRGNSPLHF.

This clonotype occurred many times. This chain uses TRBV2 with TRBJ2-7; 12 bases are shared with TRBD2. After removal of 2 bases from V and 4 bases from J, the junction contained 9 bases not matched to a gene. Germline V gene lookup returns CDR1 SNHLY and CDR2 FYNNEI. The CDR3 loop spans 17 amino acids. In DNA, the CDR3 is TGTGCCAGCAGTGAATACGCTAGCGGGAGGGTGATATACGAGCAGTACTTC. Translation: CASSEYASGRVIYEQYF.

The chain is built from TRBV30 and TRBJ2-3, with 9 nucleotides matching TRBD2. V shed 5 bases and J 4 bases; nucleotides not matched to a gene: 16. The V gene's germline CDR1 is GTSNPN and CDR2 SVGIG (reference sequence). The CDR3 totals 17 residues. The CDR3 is CAWDHGTLAGRPDTQYF. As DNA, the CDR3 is TGTGCCTGGGACCACGGAACTCTAGCGGGACGACCAGATACGCAGTATTTT.

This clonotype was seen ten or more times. The CDR3 protein is CASSSQGSGEAFF. Written as DNA, the CDR3 is TGTGCCAGCAGCTCGCAGGGCTCCGGTGAAGCTTTCTTT. This chain connects TRBV7-8 to TRBJ1-1; a possible D gene is TRBD1 (5 bases). Germline CDR1 is SGHVS and CDR2 is FQNEAQ. Trimming took off 4 bases at V and 7 bases at J, with 13 bases between the two ends. The CDR3 runs 13 residues. The full variable domain, with the rest looked up from reference TRBV7-8 and TRBJ1-1, is GAGVSQSPRYKVAKRGQDVALRCDPISGHVSLFWYQQALGQGPEFLTYFQNEAQLDKSGLPSDRFFAERPEGSVSTLKIQRTQQEDSAVYLCASSSQGSGEAFFGQGTRLTVV.

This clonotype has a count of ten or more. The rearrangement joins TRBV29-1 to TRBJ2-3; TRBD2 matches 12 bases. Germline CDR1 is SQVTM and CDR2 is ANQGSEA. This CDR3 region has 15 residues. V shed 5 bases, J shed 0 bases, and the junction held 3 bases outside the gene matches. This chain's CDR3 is CSVRTSGTSTDTQYF. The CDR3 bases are TGCAGCGTTAGGACTAGCGGGACTAGCACAGATACGCAGTATTTT.

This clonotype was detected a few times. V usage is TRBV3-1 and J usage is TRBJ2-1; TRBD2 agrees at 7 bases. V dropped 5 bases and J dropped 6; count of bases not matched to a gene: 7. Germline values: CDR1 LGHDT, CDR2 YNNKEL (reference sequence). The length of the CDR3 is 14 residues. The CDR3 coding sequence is TGTGCCAGCAGCTTAACGACTAGCTTCAATGAGCAGTTCTTC. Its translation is CASSLTTSFNEQFF.

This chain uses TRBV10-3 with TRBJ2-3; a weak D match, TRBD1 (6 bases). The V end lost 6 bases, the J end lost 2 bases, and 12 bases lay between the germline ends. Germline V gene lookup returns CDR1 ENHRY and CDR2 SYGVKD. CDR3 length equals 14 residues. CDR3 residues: CAIRRGQDTDTQYF. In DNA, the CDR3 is TGTGCCATCAGGAGGGGACAAGACACAGATACGCAGTATTTT.

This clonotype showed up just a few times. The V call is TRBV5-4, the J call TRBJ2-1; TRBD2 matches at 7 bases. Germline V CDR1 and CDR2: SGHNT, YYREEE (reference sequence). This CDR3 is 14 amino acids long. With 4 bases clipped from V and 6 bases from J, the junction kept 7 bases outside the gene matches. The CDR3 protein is CASSTRLAFNEQFF. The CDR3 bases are TGTGCCAGCAGCACCCGACTAGCTTTCAATGAGCAGTTCTTC. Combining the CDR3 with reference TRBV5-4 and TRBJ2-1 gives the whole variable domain ETGVTQSPTHLIKTRGQQVTLRCSSQSGHNTVSWYQQALGQGPQFIFQYYREEENGRGNFPPRFSGLQFPNYSSELNVNALELDDSALYLCASSTRLAFNEQFFGPGTRLTVL.

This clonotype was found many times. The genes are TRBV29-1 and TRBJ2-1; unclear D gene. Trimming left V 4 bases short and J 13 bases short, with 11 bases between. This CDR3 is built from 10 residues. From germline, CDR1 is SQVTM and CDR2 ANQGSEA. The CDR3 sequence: CSVGRPHQFF. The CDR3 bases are TGCAGCGTTGGACGGCCTCATCAGTTCTTC.

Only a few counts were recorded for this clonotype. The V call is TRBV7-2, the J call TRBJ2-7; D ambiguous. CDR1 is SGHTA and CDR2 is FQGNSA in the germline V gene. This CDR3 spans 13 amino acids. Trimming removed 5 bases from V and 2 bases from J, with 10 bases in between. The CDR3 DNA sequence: TGTGCCAGCAGCCAGTCCCCTACCTACGAGCAGTACTTC. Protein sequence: CASSQSPTYEQYF.

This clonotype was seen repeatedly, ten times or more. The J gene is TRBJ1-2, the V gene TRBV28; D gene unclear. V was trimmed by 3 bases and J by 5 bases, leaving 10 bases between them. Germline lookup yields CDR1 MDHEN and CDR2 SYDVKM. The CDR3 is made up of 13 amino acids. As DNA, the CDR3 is TGTGCCAGCAGTTTGGGCACAGTATATGGCTACACCTTC. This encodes CASSLGTVYGYTF.

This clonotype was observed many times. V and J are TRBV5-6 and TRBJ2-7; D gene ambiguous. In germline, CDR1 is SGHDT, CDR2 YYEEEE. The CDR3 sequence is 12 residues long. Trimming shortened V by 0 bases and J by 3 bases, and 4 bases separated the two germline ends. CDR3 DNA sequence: TGTGCCAGCAGCTTGGACCACTACGAGCAGTACTTC. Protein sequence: CASSLDHYEQYF.

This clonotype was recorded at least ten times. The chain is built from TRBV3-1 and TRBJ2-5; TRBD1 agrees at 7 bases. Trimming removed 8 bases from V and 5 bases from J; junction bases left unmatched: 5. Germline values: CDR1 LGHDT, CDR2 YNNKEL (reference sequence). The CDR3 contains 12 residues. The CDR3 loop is CASVSQGETQYF. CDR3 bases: TGTGCCAGCGTGTCACAGGGGGAGACCCAGTACTTC.

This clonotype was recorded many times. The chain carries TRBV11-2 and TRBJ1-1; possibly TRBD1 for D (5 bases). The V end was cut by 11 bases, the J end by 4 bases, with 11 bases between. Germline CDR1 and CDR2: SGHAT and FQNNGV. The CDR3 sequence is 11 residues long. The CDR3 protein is CAGGSGTEAFF. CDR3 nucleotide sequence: TGTGCCGGGGGGTCGGGCACTGAAGCTTTCTTT.

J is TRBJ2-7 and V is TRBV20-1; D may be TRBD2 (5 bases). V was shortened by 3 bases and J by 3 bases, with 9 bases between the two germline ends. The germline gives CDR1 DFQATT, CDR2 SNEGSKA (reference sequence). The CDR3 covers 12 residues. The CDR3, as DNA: TGCAGTGCTAGTGCCGGGGACTACGAGCAGTACTTC. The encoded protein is CSASAGDYEQYF.

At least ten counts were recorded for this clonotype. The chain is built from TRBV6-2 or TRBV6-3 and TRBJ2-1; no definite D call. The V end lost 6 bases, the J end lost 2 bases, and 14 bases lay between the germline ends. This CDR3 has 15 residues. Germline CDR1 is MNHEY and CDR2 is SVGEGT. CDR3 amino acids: CASSLDDGAYNEQFF. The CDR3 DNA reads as TGTGCCAGCAGCCTCGACGATGGTGCCTACAATGAGCAGTTCTTC.

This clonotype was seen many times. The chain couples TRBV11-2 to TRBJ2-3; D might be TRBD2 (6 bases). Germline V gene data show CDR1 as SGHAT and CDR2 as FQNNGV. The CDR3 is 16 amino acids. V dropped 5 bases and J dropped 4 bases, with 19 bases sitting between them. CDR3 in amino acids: CASSPRGRRGADTQYF. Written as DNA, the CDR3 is TGTGCCAGCAGCCCTAGGGGTAGGCGGGGTGCAGATACGCAGTATTTT.

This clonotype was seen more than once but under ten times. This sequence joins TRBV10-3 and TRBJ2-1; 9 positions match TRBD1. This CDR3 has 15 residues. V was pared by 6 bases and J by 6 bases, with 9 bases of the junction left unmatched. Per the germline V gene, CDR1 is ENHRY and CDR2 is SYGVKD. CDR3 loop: CAIREQGAGFNEQFF. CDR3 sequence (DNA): TGTGCCATCAGAGAACAGGGGGCTGGCTTCAATGAGCAGTTCTTC.

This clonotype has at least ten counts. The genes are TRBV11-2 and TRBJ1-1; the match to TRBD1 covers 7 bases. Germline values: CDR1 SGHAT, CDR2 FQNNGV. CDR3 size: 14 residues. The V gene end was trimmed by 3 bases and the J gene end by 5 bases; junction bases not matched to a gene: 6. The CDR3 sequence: CASSLFQTGTEAFF. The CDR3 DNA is TGTGCCAGCAGCTTGTTTCAGACAGGGACTGAAGCTTTCTTT.

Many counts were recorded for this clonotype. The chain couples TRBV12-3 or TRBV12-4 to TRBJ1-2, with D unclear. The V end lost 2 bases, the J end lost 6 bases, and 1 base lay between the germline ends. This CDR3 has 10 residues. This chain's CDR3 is CASSLNGYTF. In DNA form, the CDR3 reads TGTGCCAGCAGTTTAAATGGCTACACCTTC.

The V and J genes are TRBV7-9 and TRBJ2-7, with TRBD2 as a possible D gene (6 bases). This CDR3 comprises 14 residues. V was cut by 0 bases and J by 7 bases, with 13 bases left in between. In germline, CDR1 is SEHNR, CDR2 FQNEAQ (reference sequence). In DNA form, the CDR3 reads TGTGCCAGCAGCTTAGCCGGGACTGGAGGGGAGCAGTACTTC. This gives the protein CASSLAGTGGEQYF.

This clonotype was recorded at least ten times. The CDR3, as DNA: TGTGCCAGCAGTGGATCCCGGGAAGGCACAGATACGCAGTATTTT. This sequence encodes CASSGSREGTDTQYF. The gene calls are TRBV28 and TRBJ2-3, with a possible D match to TRBD2 (5 bases). Germline-derived CDR1 and CDR2 are MDHEN and SYDVKM. Trimming cost V 5 bases and J 1 base, with 13 bases left between them. This CDR3 is 15 amino acids long. Looking up the rest from reference TRBV28 and TRBJ2-3 gives the full variable domain: DVKVTQSSRYLVKRTGEKVFLECVQDMDHENMFWYRQDPGLGLRLIYFSYDVKMKEKGDIPEGYSVSREKKERFSLILESASTNQTSMYLCASSGSREGTDTQYFGPGTRLTVL.

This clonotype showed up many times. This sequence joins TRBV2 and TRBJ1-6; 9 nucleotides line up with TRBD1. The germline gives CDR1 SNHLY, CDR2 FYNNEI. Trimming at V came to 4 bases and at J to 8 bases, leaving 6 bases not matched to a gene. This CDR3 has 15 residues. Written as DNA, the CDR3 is TGTGCCAGCAGTGCGGGGACAGGGCGGTATTCACCCCTCCACTTT. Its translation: CASSAGTGRYSPLHF.

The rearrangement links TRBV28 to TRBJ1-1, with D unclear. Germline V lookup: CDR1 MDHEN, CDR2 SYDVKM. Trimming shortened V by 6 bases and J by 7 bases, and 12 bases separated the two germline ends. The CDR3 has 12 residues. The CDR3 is CASSATKFEAFF. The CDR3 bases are TGTGCCAGCAGCGCTACTAAATTTGAAGCTTTCTTT.

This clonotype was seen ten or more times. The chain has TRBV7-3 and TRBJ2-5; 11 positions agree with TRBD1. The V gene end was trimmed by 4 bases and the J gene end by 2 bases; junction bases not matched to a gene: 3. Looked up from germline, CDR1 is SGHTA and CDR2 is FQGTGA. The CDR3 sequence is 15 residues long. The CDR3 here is CASSSGQGGQETQYF. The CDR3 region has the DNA TGTGCCAGCAGCTCGGGACAGGGGGGACAAGAGACCCAGTACTTC.

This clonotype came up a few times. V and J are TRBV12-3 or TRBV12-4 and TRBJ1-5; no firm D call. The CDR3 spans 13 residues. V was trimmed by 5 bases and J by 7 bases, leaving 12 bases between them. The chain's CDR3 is CASSVQIGQPQHF. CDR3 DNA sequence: TGTGCCAGCAGTGTTCAAATTGGGCAGCCCCAGCATTTT.

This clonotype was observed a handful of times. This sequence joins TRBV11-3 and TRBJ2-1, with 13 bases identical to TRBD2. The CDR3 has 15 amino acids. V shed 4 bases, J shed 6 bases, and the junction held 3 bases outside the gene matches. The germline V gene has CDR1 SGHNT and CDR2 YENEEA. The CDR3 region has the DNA TGTGCCAGCAGCTCCACTAGCGGGAGGGCCAATGAGCAGTTCTTC. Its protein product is CASSSTSGRANEQFF.

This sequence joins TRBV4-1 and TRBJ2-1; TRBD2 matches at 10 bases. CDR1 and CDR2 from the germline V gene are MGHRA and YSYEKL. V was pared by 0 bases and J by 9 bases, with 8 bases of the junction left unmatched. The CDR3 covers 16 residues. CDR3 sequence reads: CASSQDQREGRFEQFF. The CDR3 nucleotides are TGCGCCAGCAGCCAAGACCAGCGGGAGGGCCGGTTTGAGCAGTTCTTC.

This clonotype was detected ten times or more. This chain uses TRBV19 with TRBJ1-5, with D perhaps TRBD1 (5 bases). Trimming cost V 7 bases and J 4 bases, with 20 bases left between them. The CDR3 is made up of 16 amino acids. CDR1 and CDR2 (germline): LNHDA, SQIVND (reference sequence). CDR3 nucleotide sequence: TGTGCCAGTACCGGTGGGGACGGGGGATGGAATCAGCCCCAGCATTTT. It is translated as CASTGGDGGWNQPQHF.